The 26 T cell receptor beta chains reported below all come from one sample, sequenced in a study of T cell repertoires in cytomegalovirus infection. No antigens are known for them. TCRdb reanalysed the reads using MiXCR and keeps one entry per CDR3 protein. The sample comprises 450,000 to 650,000 distinct CDR3 sequences, about 40% of which are singletons, and around 50% rests with the top ten. The source material was cultured PBMCs, sampled from culture after CMV antigen stimulation. The receptors originated from a human donor in good health (CMV status not recorded). Some clones in this sample may be carry-over from other donors' samples.

The V and J genes are TRBV5-6 and TRBJ1-2; D possibly corresponds to TRBD1 (6 bases). Deletions cut 7 bases from V and 7 bases from J, with 29 bases between. Germline values: CDR1 SGHDT, CDR2 YYEEEE. The CDR3 consists of 17 residues. DNA of the CDR3: TGTGCCAGCTTACAACTGAACCAGGGGTTGACAGTGGCTGGCTACACCTTC. Protein sequence: CASLQLNQGLTVAGYTF.

Here the CDR3 reads CASSLDGRTDSGNTIYF. As DNA, the CDR3 is TGTGCCAGCAGCTTAGATGGACGGACCGACTCTGGAAACACCATATATTTT. V is TRBV11-3 and J is TRBJ1-3, with D hard to call. The ends were cut back, 0 bases at V and 0 bases at J, with 12 bases in the middle. This CDR3 is built from 17 residues. The germline CDR1 and CDR2 sequences are SGHNT and YENEEA.

The table lists this clonotype with a few counts. V usage is TRBV6-1 and J usage is TRBJ2-2; D perhaps matches TRBD1 (5 bases). The CDR3 consists of 17 residues. V was trimmed by 3 bases and J by 1 base, leaving 15 bases between them. Germline V gene data show CDR1 as MNHNS and CDR2 as SASEGT. CDR3: CASSEWLHRMNTGELFF. CDR3 DNA: TGTGCCAGCAGTGAGTGGCTCCACAGGATGAACACCGGGGAGCTGTTTTTT.

V gene TRBV19 combines with J gene TRBJ1-5; D is ambiguous. V shed 5 bases and J shed 6 bases, with 11 bases lying between them. CDR1 is LNHDA, CDR2 SQIVND, per germline (reference sequence). CDR3 length: 13 amino acids. The CDR3 nucleotides read TGTGCCAGTAGTGCGGGAGGACGTCAGCCCCAGCATTTT. It codes for CASSAGGRQPQHF.

The chain couples TRBV10-3 to TRBJ2-7; unclear D gene. CDR3 length: 12 amino acids. From germline, CDR1 is ENHRY and CDR2 SYGVKD. The V and J ends lost 1 base and 4 bases respectively, with 5 bases between them. CDR3 nucleotides: TGTGCCATCAGTGAGTTTGAGTACGAGCAGTACTTC. Its translation is CAISEFEYEQYF.

This clonotype occurred a few times. The chain combines TRBV2 with TRBJ2-3, with 7 bases lining up with TRBD2. The CDR3 covers 16 residues. Germline V gene lookup returns CDR1 SNHLY and CDR2 FYNNEI. Trimming took 3 bases from V and 0 from J; bases not matched to a gene: 6. Here the CDR3 DNA reads TGTGCCAGCAGTGATAAAGCGGGACCTAGCACAGATACGCAGTATTTT. Its translation: CASSDKAGPSTDTQYF.

The chain is built from TRBV25-1 and TRBJ1-6; 7 nucleotides line up with TRBD1. V dropped 2 bases and J dropped 13; count of bases not matched to a gene: 5. The CDR3 is made up of 13 amino acids. CDR1 MGHDK and CDR2 SYGVNS come from the germline V gene. In DNA, the CDR3 is TGTGCCAGCAGTGAAAAAGGGACAGTCCCCCTCCACTTT. Its translation: CASSEKGTVPLHF.

Turning to this clonotype: Being one base from a much bigger clone, this may be a read error. The rearrangement joins TRBV7-9 to TRBJ1-2; the D gene is possibly TRBD1 (5 bases). V was pared by 5 bases and J by 4 bases, with 8 bases between. The CDR3 loop spans 12 amino acids. The germline gives CDR1 SEHNR, CDR2 FQNEAQ (reference sequence). The CDR3 sequence is CASSIDSYGYTF. The CDR3 DNA follows: TGTGCCAGCAGCATAGACAGCTATGGCTACACCTTC.

V and J are TRBV7-9 and TRBJ2-7; 8 nucleotides match TRBD1. V lost 0 bases to trimming and J lost 6 bases; unmatched junction nucleotides: 4. This CDR3 is built from 14 residues. Germline values: CDR1 SEHNR, CDR2 FQNEAQ (reference sequence). CDR3 region: CASSLAVQGGEQYF. As DNA, the CDR3 is TGTGCCAGCAGCTTAGCGGTACAGGGGGGCGAGCAGTACTTC.

The gene calls are TRBV5-1 and TRBJ2-1; 8 bases line up with TRBD2. CDR3 length: 17 amino acids. With 3 bases clipped from V and 5 bases from J, the junction kept 13 bases outside the gene matches. Per the germline V gene, CDR1 is SGHRS and CDR2 is YFSETQ. The CDR3 DNA is TGCGCCAGCAGCTCAGTAAGCCCGGGACTAGTAGACAATGAGCAGTTCTTC. This translates into CASSSVSPGLVDNEQFF.

There are a few counts of this clonotype. J is TRBJ2-1 and V is TRBV28; TRBD1 or TRBD2 may be the D gene (5 bases each). The V gene lost 5 bases and the J gene lost 5 bases, with 19 bases spanning the gap. CDR1 is MDHEN and CDR2 is SYDVKM in the germline V gene. The CDR3 sequence is 16 residues long. CDR3: CASSPYPGREHNEQFF. DNA for the CDR3: TGTGCCAGCAGTCCCTACCCGGGACGGGAACACAATGAGCAGTTCTTC.

This chain joins TRBV12-3 or TRBV12-4 and TRBJ2-7; D possibly corresponds to TRBD1 (6 bases). V shed 5 bases and J shed 7 bases, with 18 bases lying between them. The CDR3 is 14 amino acids. The CDR3 reads CASSPQAGVGEQYF. Written as DNA, the CDR3 is TGTGCCAGCAGTCCCCAGGCAGGGGTAGGGGAGCAGTACTTC.

This clonotype was seen a handful of times. V usage is TRBV6-2 or TRBV6-3 and J usage is TRBJ2-2, with 7 bases matching TRBD2. The V segment lost 5 bases and the J segment 4 bases; nucleotides outside the gene matches: 13. The CDR3 runs to 17 residues. Germline V gene sequence: CDR1 MNHEY, CDR2 SVGEGT. For the CDR3, the DNA is TGTGCCAGCAGTGAGATCCCGGGACTACTCACCACCGGGGAGCTGTTTTTT. Protein product: CASSEIPGLLTTGELFF.

This clonotype came up a few times. The chain combines TRBV7-9 with TRBJ2-1; D not certain. Per the germline V gene, CDR1 is SEHNR and CDR2 is FQNEAQ (reference sequence). The ends were cut back, 5 bases at V and 7 bases at J, with 9 bases in the middle. This CDR3 spans 12 amino acids. The CDR3 sequence is CASSVPWNEQFF. DNA for the CDR3: TGTGCCAGCAGCGTGCCCTGGAATGAGCAGTTCTTC.

The chain is built from TRBV6-5 and TRBJ2-6; D is unresolved. Germline lookup yields CDR1 MNHEY and CDR2 SVGAGI. This CDR3 has 15 residues. Trimming cost V 2 bases and J 4 bases, with 9 bases left between them. The CDR3 bases are TGTGCCAGCAGTTACATCGCAAGGGGGGCCAACGTCCTGACTTTC. Its protein product is CASSYIARGANVLTF.

The count of this clonotype is one. V is TRBV7-6 and J is TRBJ2-5, with 7 positions matching TRBD1. Unmatched junction bases numbered 5, after V lost 3 bases and J lost 4 bases. The CDR3 runs to 14 residues. Germline V CDR1 and CDR2: SGHVS, FNYEAQ. CDR3 region: CASSLGQILETQYF. In nucleotides, the CDR3 is TGTGCCAGCAGCTTGGGACAGATTTTAGAGACCCAGTACTTC.

The CDR3 sequence: CASSIGAGAGDEQFF. CDR3 nucleotides: TGTGCCAGTAGTATTGGGGCGGGAGCGGGGGATGAGCAGTTCTTC. This sequence joins TRBV19 and TRBJ2-1; 8 bases fit TRBD2. The CDR3 sequence is 15 residues long. CDR1 and CDR2 (germline): LNHDA, SQIVND (reference sequence). The J segment lost 8 bases and the V segment lost 3 bases, leaving 9 bases of the junction unmatched.

The chain combines TRBV28 with TRBJ2-7; 12 nucleotides match TRBD1. The CDR3 is 15 residues long. V was pared by 4 bases and J by 6 bases, with 7 bases of the junction left unmatched. Germline V CDR1 and CDR2: MDHEN, SYDVKM. CDR3 sequence reads: CASSSRDRGPLEQYF. CDR3 nucleotide sequence: TGTGCCAGCAGTTCGCGGGACAGGGGGCCACTCGAGCAGTACTTC.

Only a few counts were recorded for this clonotype. The gene calls are TRBV7-2 and TRBJ2-1; possibly TRBD2 for D (5 bases). Looked up from germline, CDR1 is SGHTA and CDR2 is FQGNSA. The V and J ends lost 8 bases and 4 bases respectively, with 15 bases between them. This CDR3 is built from 14 residues. In DNA, the CDR3 is TGTGCCAGCTGCCCGCGGAGCGGTTACAATGAGCAGTTCTTC. It codes for CASCPRSGYNEQFF.

This clonotype appeared a few times. This chain connects TRBV7-8 to TRBJ2-5, with TRBD2 matching 9 bases. With 0 bases clipped from V and 5 bases from J, the junction kept 7 bases outside the gene matches. Per the germline V gene, CDR1 is SGHVS and CDR2 is FQNEAQ. The CDR3 covers 16 residues. The CDR3 here is CASSLARLADEETQYF. The CDR3 DNA is TGTGCCAGCAGCTTAGCGCGACTAGCGGATGAGGAGACCCAGTACTTC. The full variable domain, with the rest looked up from reference TRBV7-8 and TRBJ2-5, is GAGVSQSPRYKVAKRGQDVALRCDPISGHVSLFWYQQALGQGPEFLTYFQNEAQLDKSGLPSDRFFAERPEGSVSTLKIQRTQQEDSAVYLCASSLARLADEETQYFGPGTRLLVL.

J is TRBJ2-3 and V is TRBV2; 11 positions match TRBD2. The V gene's germline CDR1 is SNHLY and CDR2 FYNNEI. Germline trimming cut 6 bases from V and 5 bases from J; bases unmatched to any gene: 7. CDR3 length equals 15 residues. CDR3 DNA: TGTGCCAGCAGGAAGACTAGCGGGGAAGTAGATACGCAGTATTTT. Translated: CASRKTSGEVDTQYF.

The chain joins TRBV4-1 to TRBJ2-3, with 9 bases that match TRBD1. This CDR3 is built from 15 residues. CDR1 is MGHRA, CDR2 YSYEKL, per germline. Trimming took 3 bases from V and 2 from J; bases not matched to a gene: 3. The CDR3 DNA reads as TGCGCCAGCAGCCAGAGGGACAGGGCCACAGATACGCAGTATTTT. Its translation: CASSQRDRATDTQYF.

V and J are TRBV6-2 or TRBV6-3 and TRBJ2-7; tentative D call: TRBD2 (5 bases). Trimming removed 4 bases at V and 3 bases at J, with 13 bases between. This CDR3 is built from 14 residues. Germline V gene data show CDR1 as MNHEY and CDR2 as SVGEGT. CDR3 loop: CASSWRTEIYEQYF. The CDR3, as DNA: TGTGCCAGCAGTTGGAGGACGGAAATCTACGAGCAGTACTTC.

This clonotype was detected ten times or more. V gene TRBV7-2 combines with J gene TRBJ2-1, with a tentative D call TRBD2 (6 bases). Looked up from germline, CDR1 is SGHTA and CDR2 is FQGNSA. The V gene lost 1 base and the J gene lost 0 bases, with 10 bases spanning the gap. The CDR3 runs to 16 residues. DNA for the CDR3: TGTGCCAGCAGCTTAGTAGCGGCGAGCTCCTACAATGAGCAGTTCTTC. Translation: CASSLVAASSYNEQFF.

The chain uses TRBV7-9 and TRBJ2-3, with 10 bases fitting TRBD2. The length of the CDR3 is 17 residues. Germline CDR1 is SEHNR and CDR2 is FQNEAQ (reference sequence). Germline trimming cut 3 bases from V and 5 bases from J; bases unmatched to any gene: 11. The DNA of the CDR3 is TGTGCCAGCAGCTTTACAAGCGGGGGGGCCTCCAGAGATACGCAGTATTTT. Amino acids: CASSFTSGGASRDTQYF.

V is TRBV24-1 and J is TRBJ2-1; no definite D call. CDR3 length: 12 residues. V lost 5 bases and J lost 6, with 7 bases in between. The germline gives CDR1 KGHDR, CDR2 SFDVKD. CDR3 sequence (DNA): TGTGCCACCAGTGGAATGAGCAATGAGCAGTTCTTC. This codes for CATSGMSNEQFF.